This T cell receptor beta chain was captured in a study of cytomegalovirus exposure and HLA in healthy donors. Assay: immunoSEQ multiplex PCR; the TCRdb copy retains only in-frame clones and omits some. The sample contains some 250,000 clones, about 90% of which appear only once. A word on this clone: No antigen is known for it.

The validation cohort, a group of 100 to 150 subjects, included the donors and was separate from the roughly 670-subject first cohort. Findings and limits, study-wide: Altogether, about 160 TCR beta chains were recorded as cytomegalovirus-associated.

The V and J ends lost 7 bases and 1 base, in that order; junction bases with no gene match: 5. The CDR3 loop spans 17 amino acids. Germline loops: CDR1 PRHDT, CDR2 FYEKMQ (reference sequence). V usage is TRBV13 and J usage is TRBJ2-1; 15 bases are shared with TRBD2. The sequencing input was PBMCs. The source is a woman aged 18-35 years in good health and CMV-seronegative. The CDR3 coding sequence is TGTGCCAGCACCGGGACTAGCGGGGGGCCATCCTACAATGAGCAGTTCTTC. It yields the protein CASTGTSGGPSYNEQFF. Full variable domain (outside the CDR3, taken from reference TRBV13 and TRBJ2-1): AAGVIQSPRHLIKEKRETATLKCYPIPRHDTVYWYQQGPGQDPQFLISFYEKMQSDKGSIPDRFSAQQFSDYHSELNMSSLELGDSALYFCASTGTSGGPSYNEQFFGPGTRLTVL.